This T cell receptor (beta chain) was documented in a study of patients and donors after allogeneic stem cell transplantation. MiXCR, run by TCRdb on the RT-PCR reads, gives a single entry per CDR3 protein. The data show 920,000 or so distinct CDR3 sequences, more than 15% seen once. This clonotype was seen only a few times. The clonotype was recovered from a human donor who was either an allogeneic HSCT recipient or a stem cell or donor lymphocyte infusion donor (not recorded which). It is not recorded whose cells these are; they may come from a transplant donor. Sequencing was performed on blood, either unsorted or a sorted T cell fraction (not recorded which).

CDR3 region: CASSQHSGAYGYTF. The DNA of the CDR3 is TGTGCCAGCAGCCAACATTCAGGGGCCTATGGCTACACCTTC. The V call is TRBV7-9, the J call TRBJ1-2; D is possibly TRBD1 (6 bases). The germline V gene has CDR1 SEHNR and CDR2 FQNEAQ (reference sequence). The CDR3 is 14 residues long. V was shortened by 5 bases and J by 4 bases, with 14 bases between the two germline ends.